Following are 24 T cell receptor beta chains from one sample sequenced in a study of blood T cell repertoires in COVID-19. The repertoire was sequenced with immunoSEQ multiplex PCR; TCRdb's copy has only in-frame clones and lacks some. The sample has roughly 140,000 clones; more than 80% are singletons. The sample taken for sequencing was peripheral blood. The receptor set was obtained from a man aged 65 to 79 with acute or convalescent COVID-19.

The chain recombines TRBV12-5 with TRBJ1-4; perhaps TRBD1 as D (6 bases). Germline-derived CDR1 and CDR2 are LGHNT and FRNRAP. V shed 4 bases and J shed 7 bases, with 13 bases lying between them. The CDR3 totals 14 residues. CDR3 amino acids: CASGSRGFGEKLFF. DNA for the CDR3: TGTGCTAGTGGTTCCAGGGGTTTTGGTGAAAAACTGTTTTTT.

This chain connects TRBV5-1 to TRBJ2-1; the D is unclear. Trimming removed 4 bases at V and 0 bases at J, with 14 bases between. This CDR3 is 16 amino acids long. CDR1 and CDR2 from the germline V gene are SGHRS and YFSETQ. In DNA, the CDR3 is TGCGCCAGCAGCCCTACCTCCCCCACCTCCTACAATGAGCAGTTCTTC. Translation: CASSPTSPTSYNEQFF.

This chain links TRBV6-6 with TRBJ1-1; tentatively, D is TRBD1 (5 bases). The CDR3 runs 17 residues. Germline V gene lookup returns CDR1 MNHNY and CDR2 SVGAGI (reference sequence). Trimming took off 5 bases at V and 5 bases at J, with 24 bases between the two ends. CDR3 residues: CASSPTGGRFGGTEAFF. Here the CDR3 DNA reads TGTGCCAGCAGTCCAACGGGAGGCCGCTTTGGGGGAACTGAAGCTTTCTTT.

The V gene is TRBV30, the J gene TRBJ1-2, with TRBD1 matching 8 bases. Trimming cost V 3 bases and J 6 bases; bases outside gene matches: 6. CDR1 and CDR2 from the germline V gene are GTSNPN and SVGIG (reference sequence). This CDR3 is 13 amino acids long. The DNA for the CDR3 is TGTGCCTGGAGAAAACAGGGGGGGGATGGCTACACCTTC. This gives the protein CAWRKQGGDGYTF.

The V call is TRBV11-2, the J call TRBJ2-7; 9 bases are shared with TRBD1. The V and J ends lost 1 base and 5 bases, in that order; junction bases with no gene match: 9. This CDR3 spans 16 amino acids. From germline, CDR1 is SGHAT and CDR2 FQNNGV. The CDR3 sequence is CASSLARTGAIDEQYF. CDR3 in DNA: TGTGCCAGCAGCTTAGCCAGGACAGGGGCAATAGACGAGCAGTACTTC.

The genes are TRBV6-6 and TRBJ2-7; D is unclear. Per the germline V gene, CDR1 is MNHNY and CDR2 is SVGAGI (reference sequence). V gave up 4 bases and J gave up 9 bases, with 16 bases separating them. The CDR3 has 13 residues. Here the CDR3 reads CASSSVFGQLQYF. In DNA form, the CDR3 reads TGTGCCAGCAGTTCTGTCTTTGGCCAATTGCAGTACTTC.

This clone was seen just once. V and J are TRBV11-3 and TRBJ2-1, with D possibly TRBD2 on 6 matching bases. Trimming left V 1 base short and J 5 bases short, with 12 bases between. CDR1 is SGHNT, CDR2 YENEEA, per germline. This CDR3 comprises 15 residues. CDR3 residues: CASSLGLAEHNEQFF. The DNA of the CDR3 is TGTGCCAGCAGCTTAGGGTTAGCGGAGCACAATGAGCAGTTCTTC.

The chain carries TRBV7-3 and TRBJ2-5; possible D gene TRBD2, 5 bases. Per the germline V gene, CDR1 is SGHTA and CDR2 is FQGTGA. V dropped 5 bases and J dropped 2 bases, with 15 bases sitting between them. This CDR3 contains 15 residues. The CDR3 DNA reads as TGTGCCAGCAGCCCCGGGGATCTGAAGCAAGAGACCCAGTACTTC. This sequence encodes CASSPGDLKQETQYF. The whole variable domain, remainder taken from reference TRBV7-3 and TRBJ2-5, is GAGVSQTPSNKVTEKGKYVELRCDPISGHTALYWYRQSLGQGPEFLIYFQGTGAADDSGLPNDRFFAVRPEGSVSTLKIQRTERGDSAVYLCASSPGDLKQETQYFGPGTRLLVL.

This clone was observed many times. The chain uses TRBV19 and TRBJ2-7, with a weak D call TRBD1 (6 bases). Per the germline V gene, CDR1 is LNHDA and CDR2 is SQIVND (reference sequence). The CDR3 has 14 amino acids. V dropped 4 bases and J dropped 6 bases, with 16 bases sitting between them. CDR3 DNA sequence: TGTGCCAGTAGTAGAGATGGACAGCTCGGCGAGCAGTACTTC. Protein product: CASSRDGQLGEQYF.

The V call is TRBV6-6, the J call TRBJ2-7, with 10 bases that match TRBD1. After removal of 7 bases from V and 6 bases from J, the junction contained 9 bases not matched to a gene. The CDR3 spans 14 residues. Germline assignment: CDR1 MNHNY and CDR2 SVGAGI (reference sequence). The CDR3 protein is CASTRRTGGTEQYF. Here the CDR3 DNA reads TGTGCCAGCACCCGACGGACAGGGGGAACCGAGCAGTACTTC.

The chain links TRBV12-2 to TRBJ2-1; TRBD2, the table's D call, lacks a check against the DNA. TRBV12-2 is classified as a pseudogene. The CDR3 is made up of 15 amino acids. As DNA, the CDR3 is TGTGCAAGTCGCTTGACTAGCGAATCCTACAATGAGCAGTTCTTC. This gives the protein CASRLTSESYNEQFF.

This chain uses TRBV5-5 with TRBJ1-2, with unresolved D. Trimming took off 3 bases at V and 6 bases at J, with 6 bases between the two ends. CDR1 is SGHKS, CDR2 YYEKEE, per germline (reference sequence). The CDR3 extends over 11 amino acids. The CDR3 loop is CASSWAHGYTF. CDR3 in DNA: TGTGCCAGCAGCTGGGCCCATGGCTACACCTTC. Based on the CDR3 plus reference TRBV5-5 and TRBJ1-2, the full variable domain is DAGVTQSPTHLIKTRGQQVTLRCSPISGHKSVSWYQQVLGQGPQFIFQYYEKEERGRGNFPDRFSARQFPNYSSELNVNALLLGDSALYLCASSWAHGYTFGSGTRLTVV.

This clone was recorded only once. The CDR3 DNA is TGCGCCAGTACGACAGGGCACATTCAAGAGACCCAGTACTTC. It is translated as CASTTGHIQETQYF. V is TRBV5-1 and J is TRBJ2-5, with TRBD1 identical over 7 bases. The V segment lost 8 bases and the J segment 2 bases; nucleotides outside the gene matches: 9. CDR1 and CDR2 from the germline V gene are SGHRS and YFSETQ. This CDR3 has 14 amino acids.

The chain uses TRBV5-8 and TRBJ1-1, with a possible D match to TRBD1 (5 bases). CDR1 is SGHTS and CDR2 is YDEGEE in the germline V gene. The CDR3 is made up of 12 amino acids. With 7 bases removed from V and 4 bases from J, the gap between germline ends came to 11 bases. CDR3 nucleotide sequence: TGTGCCAGCTGTACAGACAGCACTGAAGCTTTCTTT. Protein sequence: CASCTDSTEAFF.

V usage is TRBV24-1 and J usage is TRBJ2-3, with 10 bases matching TRBD2. This CDR3 contains 15 residues. Germline V gives CDR1 KGHDR, CDR2 SFDVKD. J lost 4 bases, V lost 3 bases, and 3 bases had no gene match. CDR3 DNA: TGTGCCACCAGTGATACCGGGACTAGCGCAGATACGCAGTATTTT. It translates to CATSDTGTSADTQYF.

The chain combines TRBV2 with TRBJ2-5, with a tentative D call TRBD1 (6 bases). V was shortened by 7 bases and J by 4 bases, with 16 bases between the two germline ends. Germline values: CDR1 SNHLY, CDR2 FYNNEI. This CDR3 has 14 amino acids. CDR3 loop: CASTPGENRETQYF. CDR3 coding DNA: TGTGCCAGCACCCCAGGGGAGAACCGAGAGACCCAGTACTTC.

The CDR3 region is CASSLETGVEAFF. DNA for the CDR3: TGTGCCAGCAGCTTGGAGACAGGGGTTGAAGCTTTCTTT. The V call is TRBV7-9, the J call TRBJ1-1; TRBD1 agrees at 8 bases. The J segment lost 7 bases and the V segment lost 3 bases, leaving 4 bases of the junction unmatched. This CDR3 contains 13 residues. Germline CDR1 reads SEHNR; CDR2 reads FQNEAQ (reference sequence).

This chain connects TRBV7-2 to TRBJ2-3; D not certain. Germline V gene lookup returns CDR1 SGHTA and CDR2 FQGNSA. V lost 5 bases, J lost 1 base, and 4 bases lay in between. The CDR3 extends over 12 amino acids. The DNA of the CDR3 is TGTGCCAGCAGCATCGGCACAGATACGCAGTATTTT. Protein sequence: CASSIGTDTQYF.

The V call is TRBV6-6, the J call TRBJ1-3; 9 bases line up with TRBD1. After removal of 7 bases from V and 4 bases from J, the junction contained 11 bases not matched to a gene. The CDR3 loop spans 16 amino acids. Germline V gives CDR1 MNHNY, CDR2 SVGAGI (reference sequence). The CDR3: CASTTGTGSVGNTIYF. For the CDR3, the DNA is TGTGCCAGCACCACCGGGACAGGGTCAGTCGGAAACACCATATATTTT.

Here the CDR3 DNA reads TGTGCCAGCAGCAATAGAAGCATGAACACTGAAGCTTTCTTT. It yields the protein CASSNRSMNTEAFF. This chain uses TRBV7-2 with TRBJ1-1; D is unclear. This CDR3 has 14 amino acids. Germline V gene lookup returns CDR1 SGHTA and CDR2 FQGNSA. V lost 5 bases, J lost 0 bases, and 10 bases lay in between.

The gene calls are TRBV19 and TRBJ1-4, with TRBD1 matching 7 bases. V dropped 5 bases and J dropped 7; count of bases not matched to a gene: 10. Germline CDR1 and CDR2: LNHDA and SQIVND (reference sequence). The CDR3 contains 15 residues. The CDR3 bases are TGTGCCAGTAGTCTACGACAGGGTACCGTTGAAAAACTGTTTTTT. Translating gives CASSLRQGTVEKLFF.

This clone was detected only a few times. This chain connects TRBV5-1 to TRBJ2-3, with D possibly TRBD1 on 5 matching bases. The CDR3 has 17 amino acids. The germline V and J ends were trimmed by 0 bases and 0 bases, with 14 bases remaining between them. CDR1 and CDR2 from the germline V gene are SGHRS and YFSETQ. CDR3 DNA sequence: TGCGCCAGCAGCTTGGAACCAGGGCCTGCGAGCACAGATACGCAGTATTTT. Its translation is CASSLEPGPASTDTQYF.

This clone came up a few times. This sequence joins TRBV11-2 and TRBJ2-2; 7 bases align to TRBD2. This CDR3 has 15 amino acids. Germline loops: CDR1 SGHAT, CDR2 FQNNGV. The J segment lost 4 bases and the V segment lost 1 base, leaving 3 bases of the junction unmatched. Here the CDR3 reads CASSLVGGFTGELFF. DNA for the CDR3: TGTGCCAGCAGCTTAGTGGGGGGGTTCACCGGGGAGCTGTTTTTT.

The CDR3 loop reads CASSLVAGGNEKLFF. The CDR3 region has the DNA TGCGCCAGCAGCTTGGTTGCTGGGGGCAACGAAAAACTGTTTTTT. The chain recombines TRBV5-1 with TRBJ1-4, with D perhaps TRBD1 (6 bases). Looked up from germline, CDR1 is SGHRS and CDR2 is YFSETQ. Trimming removed 0 bases from V and 8 bases from J, with 14 bases in between. This CDR3 comprises 15 residues. Based on the CDR3 plus reference TRBV5-1 and TRBJ1-4, the full variable domain is KAGVTQTPRYLIKTRGQQVTLSCSPISGHRSVSWYQQTPGQGLQFLFEYFSETQRNKGNFPGRFSGRQFSNSRSEMNVSTLELGDSALYLCASSLVAGGNEKLFFGSGTQLSVL.